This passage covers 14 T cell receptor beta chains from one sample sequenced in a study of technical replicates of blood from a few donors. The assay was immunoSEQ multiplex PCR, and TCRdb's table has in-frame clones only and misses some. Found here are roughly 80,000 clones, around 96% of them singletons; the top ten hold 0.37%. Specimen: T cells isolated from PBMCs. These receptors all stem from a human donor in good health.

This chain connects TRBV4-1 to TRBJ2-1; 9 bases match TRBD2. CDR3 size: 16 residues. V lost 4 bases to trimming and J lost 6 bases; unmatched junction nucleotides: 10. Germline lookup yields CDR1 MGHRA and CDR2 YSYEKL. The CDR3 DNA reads TGCGCCAGCAGCCTCCCCGCGGGCGGGAGGGCCAATGAGCAGTTCTTC. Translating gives CASSLPAGGRANEQFF.

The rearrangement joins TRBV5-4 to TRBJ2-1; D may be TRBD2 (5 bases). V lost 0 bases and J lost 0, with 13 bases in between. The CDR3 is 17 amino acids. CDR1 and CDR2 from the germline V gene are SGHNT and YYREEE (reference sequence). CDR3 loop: CASSLGGERSSYNEQFF. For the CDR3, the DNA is TGTGCCAGCAGCTTGGGGGGTGAGCGGAGCTCCTACAATGAGCAGTTCTTC.

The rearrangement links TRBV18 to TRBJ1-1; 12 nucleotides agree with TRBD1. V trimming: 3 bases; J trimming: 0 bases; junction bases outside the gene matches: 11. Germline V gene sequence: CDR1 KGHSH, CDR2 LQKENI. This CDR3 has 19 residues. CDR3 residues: CASSPSSTGTGGMNTEAFF. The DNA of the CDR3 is TGTGCCAGCTCACCCTCTTCAACCGGGACAGGGGGCATGAACACTGAAGCTTTCTTT. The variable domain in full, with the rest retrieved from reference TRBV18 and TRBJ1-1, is NAGVMQNPRHLVRRRGQEARLRCSPMKGHSHVYWYRQLPEEGLKFMVYLQKENIIDESGMPKERFSAEFPKEGPSILRIQQVVRGDSAAYFCASSPSSTGTGGMNTEAFFGQGTRLTVV.

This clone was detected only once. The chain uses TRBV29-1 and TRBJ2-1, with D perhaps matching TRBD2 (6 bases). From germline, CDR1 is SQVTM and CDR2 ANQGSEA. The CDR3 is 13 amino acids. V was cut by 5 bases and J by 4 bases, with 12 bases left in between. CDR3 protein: CSVTSGTYNEQFF. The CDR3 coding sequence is TGCAGCGTTACCTCCGGGACTTACAATGAGCAGTTCTTC.

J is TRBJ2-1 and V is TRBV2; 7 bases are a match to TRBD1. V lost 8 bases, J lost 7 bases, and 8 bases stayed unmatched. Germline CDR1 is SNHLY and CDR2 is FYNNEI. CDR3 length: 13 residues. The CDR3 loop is CASSQGNWNEQFF. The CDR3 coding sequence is TGTGCCAGCTCACAGGGGAATTGGAATGAGCAGTTCTTC. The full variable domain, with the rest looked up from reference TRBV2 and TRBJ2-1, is EPEVTQTPSHQVTQMGQEVILRCVPISNHLYFYWYRQILGQKVEFLVSFYNNEISEKSEIFDDQFSVERPDGSNFTLKIRSTKLEDSAMYFCASSQGNWNEQFFGPGTRLTVL.

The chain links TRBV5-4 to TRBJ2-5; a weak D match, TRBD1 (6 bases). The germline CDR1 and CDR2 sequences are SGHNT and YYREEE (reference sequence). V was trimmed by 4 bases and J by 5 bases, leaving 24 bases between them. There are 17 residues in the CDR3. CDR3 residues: CASSRTRGRKGMETQYF. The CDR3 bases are TGTGCCAGCAGCCGAACTAGGGGGAGAAAGGGAATGGAGACCCAGTACTTC.

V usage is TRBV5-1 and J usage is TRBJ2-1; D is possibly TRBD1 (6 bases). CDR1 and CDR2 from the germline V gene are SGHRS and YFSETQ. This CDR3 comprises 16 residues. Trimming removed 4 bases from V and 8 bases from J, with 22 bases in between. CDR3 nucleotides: TGCGCCAGCAGCCTGGGGGTAGGGGGAGTATTCGATGAGCAGTTCTTC. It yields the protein CASSLGVGGVFDEQFF.

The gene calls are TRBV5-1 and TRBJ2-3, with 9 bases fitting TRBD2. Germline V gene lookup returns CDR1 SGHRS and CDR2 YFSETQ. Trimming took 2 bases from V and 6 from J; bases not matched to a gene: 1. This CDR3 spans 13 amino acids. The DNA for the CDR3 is TGCGCCAGCAGCTTCGGACTAGCGGATACGCAGTATTTT. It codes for CASSFGLADTQYF. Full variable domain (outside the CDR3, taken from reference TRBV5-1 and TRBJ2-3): KAGVTQTPRYLIKTRGQQVTLSCSPISGHRSVSWYQQTPGQGLQFLFEYFSETQRNKGNFPGRFSGRQFSNSRSEMNVSTLELGDSALYLCASSFGLADTQYFGPGTRLTVL.

The CDR3 is CASSWTEELFF. Written as DNA, the CDR3 is TGTGCCAGCAGCTGGACTGAGGAGCTGTTTTTT. The chain employs TRBV7-9 and TRBJ2-2; maybe TRBD2 (5 bases). Trimming took off 4 bases at V and 10 bases at J, with 7 bases between the two ends. This CDR3 spans 11 amino acids. CDR1 and CDR2 (germline): SEHNR, FQNEAQ (reference sequence). Complete variable domain (other parts from reference TRBV7-9 and TRBJ2-2): DTGVSQNPRHKITKRGQNVTFRCDPISEHNRLYWYRQTLGQGPEFLTYFQNEAQLEKSRLLSDRFSAERPKGSFSTLEIQRTEQGDSAMYLCASSWTEELFFGEGSRLTVL.

Here the CDR3 DNA reads TGTGCCAGCAGCGCCAGTATAGGGGGGGCTTCGGACATTCAGTACTTC. Its translation: CASSASIGGASDIQYF. The rearrangement links TRBV9 to TRBJ2-4; a possible D gene is TRBD2 (7 bases). CDR1 and CDR2 (germline): SGDLS, YYNGEE. The CDR3 covers 16 residues. The V end lost 3 bases, the J end lost 8 bases, and 21 bases lay between the germline ends.

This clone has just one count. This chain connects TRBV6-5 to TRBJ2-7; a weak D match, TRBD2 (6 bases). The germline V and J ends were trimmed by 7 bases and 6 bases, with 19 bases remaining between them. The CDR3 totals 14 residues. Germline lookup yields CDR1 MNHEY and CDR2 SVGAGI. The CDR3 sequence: CASTSALRDSEQYF. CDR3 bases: TGTGCCAGCACCTCCGCTTTACGGGACTCCGAGCAGTACTTC.

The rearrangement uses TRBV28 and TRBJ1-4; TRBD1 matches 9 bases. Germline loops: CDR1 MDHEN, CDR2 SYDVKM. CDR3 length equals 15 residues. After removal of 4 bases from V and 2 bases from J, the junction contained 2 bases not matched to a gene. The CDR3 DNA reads TGTGCCAGCAGTTGGACAGGGGAGACTAATGAAAAACTGTTTTTT. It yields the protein CASSWTGETNEKLFF.

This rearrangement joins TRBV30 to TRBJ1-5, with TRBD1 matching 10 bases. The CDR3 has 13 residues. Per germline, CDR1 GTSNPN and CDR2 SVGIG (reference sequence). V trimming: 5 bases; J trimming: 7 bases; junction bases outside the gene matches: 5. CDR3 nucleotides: TGTGCCTGGGGACAGGGGGATTTGCAGCCCCAGCATTTT. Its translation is CAWGQGDLQPQHF.

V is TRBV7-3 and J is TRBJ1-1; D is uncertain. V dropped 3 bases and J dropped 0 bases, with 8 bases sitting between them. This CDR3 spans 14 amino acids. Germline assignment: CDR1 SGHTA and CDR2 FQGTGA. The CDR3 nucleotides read TGTGCCAGCAGCTTTGCGGGTATGAACACTGAAGCTTTCTTT. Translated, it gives CASSFAGMNTEAFF.